The sequence of this T cell receptor beta chain was determined in a study of glioma-infiltrating T cells after dendritic cell vaccination. Study context: Dendritic cell vaccination trial patients had either newly diagnosed or recurrent glioblastoma.

The time point is: after dendritic cell vaccination, including at tumor progression/relapse. The data were produced by immunoSEQ multiplex PCR, yet TCRdb's version contains in-frame clones alone and is incomplete. Of tens of thousands of clones listed, roughly 87% are singletons. Sequencing used blood, obtained after dendritic cell vaccination. This sequence was found in a human donor with glioblastoma.

The CDR3 coding sequence is TGTGCCACCAGCGGACCTTCAGGGGGCGGTGAGCAGTTCTTC. Translation gives CATSGPSGGGEQFF. This sequence joins TRBV15 and TRBJ2-1; 8 bases map to TRBD1. The CDR3 length is 14 residues. J gave up 9 bases and V 5 bases, and 9 bases lay outside the gene matches. The germline V gene has CDR1 LNHNV and CDR2 YYDKDF (reference sequence).